This TCR beta chain was documented in a study of blood T cell repertoires in COVID-19. Turning to the study itself: Spain, Italy and the United States supplied samples that represented acute and convalescent COVID-19.

Germline V lookup: CDR1 MGHRA, CDR2 YSYEKL. CDR3 length: 15 residues. With 1 base removed from V and 8 bases from J, the gap between germline ends came to 17 bases. As handled by the study authors: For nucleated cells, counts were estimated from reference gene primer amplification. Using immunoSEQ multiplex PCR, the repertoire was profiled, and TCRdb retains in-frame clones only, with some absent. V and J calls and clone size follow that table, whereas D and trimming were derived from the DNA. The data contain roughly 200,000 clones, 70% to 80% of them singletons. This receptor was identified in a man aged 50 or older who had recovered from COVID-19. Sequenced material: peripheral blood. V usage is TRBV4-1 and J usage is TRBJ1-2, with a tentative D call TRBD1 (5 bases). The CDR3 DNA reads as TGCGCCAGCAGCCAAGGGCTAAGGGGCAATGGGGGCTACACCTTC. Its protein is CASSQGLRGNGGYTF.